This entry features one T cell receptor (beta chain) sequence. This clonotype has ten or more counts. The antigen this receptor binds is unknown. Base qualities are missing; no much larger clone stands one base away. Every donor in the study was a healthy Caucasian. The twin cohort consisted of three pairs of female monozygotic twins, all aged about 18 to 29 years. Using Miltenyi CD45RO+ enrichment and human naive T-cell isolation kits, memory (CD45RO+) and naive T cells were isolated from PBMC. The protocol used for the library was 5' RACE. The run used an Illumina HiSeq 2000. A universal primer binding site was introduced by template switching, and a unique molecular identifier was present in the final cDNA, enabling accurate counting of TCR cDNA molecules. Specific primers in the conserved constant-segment region were used to synthesize first-strand cDNA for TCR alpha and beta chains. To control for contamination, each cDNA library was double barcoded with a SMART-Mk sample barcode plus Illumina barcodes. TruSeq adapter sequences along with Illumina sample barcodes were introduced in two successive PCR steps. TCR alpha and beta cDNA libraries were sequenced on the Illumina HiSeq platform with custom primers. As for the original processing: MiGEC processed the raw reads to extract unique molecular identifiers, while MiXCR was used to determine the CDR3 positions. Recombination models were inferred per individual with the repgenHMM and IGoR tools using an EM algorithm. The tcR package in R was used for shared clonotype analysis, with sharing normalized by the product of cloneset sizes. To study raw recombination without the effects of thymic and clonal selection, out-of-frame nonproductive sequences were analyzed. TCRdb cleaned the public reads at Q25 with fastp, built clones with MiXCR and kept in-frame beta chains. Every distinct CDR3 protein forms one entry, paired with its most common genes and DNA. V and J calls and clone size were set by TCRdb, not the authors. For this sample the table gives 310,000 or so distinct CDR3 sequences, of which approximately 8% were detected only once. The ten biggest clones cover over 2% of the sample.

The sample comes from a study of identical twins (dated by TCRdb to 2016 to 2017). Concerning the study at large: To test whether fetal clonotypes persist, the study used deep sequencing on TCR alpha and beta repertoires from monozygotic twins, unrelated adults of various ages, and cord blood. To rule out contamination, replicate twin experiments were performed at different times with different library preparation protocols. The paper's findings and limits, for the study overall: Because the same donors could not be followed over many years, the conclusions depended on cross-sectional statistical analysis. Abundant cord blood beta clonotypes had fewer insertions, young adult naive repertoires showed a similar but weaker trend, and memory repertoires showed no such trend. Invariant T cells such as MAIT and iNKT could partly confound zero-insertion analyses, although diverse VJ usage argued against such confounding for most clonotypes. Out-of-frame TCR alpha sequences shared between twins showed an excess of low generation-probability sequences compared with coincidental sharing between unrelated individuals. Out-of-frame TCR alpha sharing in monozygotic twins was systematically underestimated by recombination models, whereas sharing between unrelated individuals was in agreement with the recombination models. A weaker excess of twin sharing was found in beta out-of-frame sequences because the signal-to-noise ratio was lowered by fewer shared sequences.

The sample also formed part of further work on yellow fever vaccine responses in identical twins. From that second study: According to the authors, in identical twins the way T cells responded to vaccination appeared partly convergent and partly personalized. Focusing on identical twins, the study followed the T cell clones that responded to the vaccine, and did so with precision.

The sequenced material came from memory (CD45RO+) T cells sorted from blood. The cell subset or site label on this specimen signifies: CD45RO+ enriched T cells. The sequence came from a woman between 18 and 29 years old in good health.

The nucleotide sequence reads as follows: TGTGCCAGCTGTTCTAGCGGGAGCGTCAATGAGCAGTTCTTC. The translation is CASCSSGSVNEQFF. The sequence joins TRBV6-2 or TRBV6-3 to TRBJ2-1; 10 nucleotides in the junction match TRBD2. Looking up the germline V gene yields CDR1 MNHEY and CDR2 SVGEGT. Taken from cysteine to phenylalanine, the CDR3 has 14 residues. CDR3 DNA is the only sequence kept; it has 42 bases, read in frame from the first base. For this chain, trimming is 8 bases at the V end and 6 bases at the J end, and the number of junction bases without a gene match is 7.